These T cell receptor beta chains were read from a single sample in a study of blood T cell repertoires in COVID-19. The repertoire was sequenced with immunoSEQ multiplex PCR; TCRdb's copy has only in-frame clones and lacks some. In the table there are around 180,000 clones, about three quarters of which are singletons. Material: peripheral blood. The receptors derive from a woman aged 80 or over with COVID-19, enrolled during active disease. The CDR3 runs from the conserved cysteine through the conserved F or W. D genes are given only for firm matches. Clone size appears in some rows only: once, few, many, or a class for an expanded clone.

J | size | V | D | DNA | CDR3
TRBJ2-2 | . | TRBV11-1 | . | TGTGCCAGCAGCCCGACAGCCGGGGAGCTGTTTTTT | CASSPTAGELFF
TRBJ2-4 | . | TRBV4-3 | TRBD1 | TGCGCCAGCAGCCAAGAATGGTCAGGGGGTACCAAAAACATTCAGTACTTC | CASSQEWSGGTKNIQYF
TRBJ2-7 | . | TRBV6-2/TRBV6-3 | . | TGTGCCAGCAGTTCTTACTACGAGCAGTACTTC | CASSSYYEQYF
TRBJ1-1 | . | TRBV6-5 | . | TGTGCCAGCAGTTACAGGGGTGAAGCTTTCTTT | CASSYRGEAFF
TRBJ2-1 | few | TRBV7-7 | TRBD2 | TGTGCTAGCAGCTTGGGACTAGCGGGAGTGAATGAGCAGTTCTTC | CASSLGLAGVNEQFF
TRBJ1-2 | . | TRBV7-9 | . | TGTGCCAGCAGCTTAGTAGTGCCCCGGGAAGGCTACACCTTC | CASSLVVPREGYTF
TRBJ2-3 | . | TRBV5-6 | TRBD2 | TGTGCCAGCAGCTCCCCCGGGGGGGCCAGGGATACGCAGTATTTT | CASSSPGGARDTQYF
TRBJ2-3 | few | TRBV7-2 | TRBD2 | TGTGCCAGCAGCCAAGGACTAGCGGGGGTGACAGATACGCAGTATTTT | CASSQGLAGVTDTQYF
TRBJ2-3 | . | TRBV4-2 | TRBD2 | TGTGCCAGCAGCCAATTGTGGGAGGGCCAGACAGATACGCAGTATTTT | CASSQLWEGQTDTQYF
TRBJ1-6 | . | TRBV4-2 | TRBD1 | TGTGCCAGCAGCCATCGACAGGGAATAGACAATTCACCCCTCCACTTT | CASSHRQGIDNSPLHF
TRBJ2-2 | once | TRBV2 | . | TGTGCCAGCAGTCTACACACCGGGGAGCTGTTTTTT | CASSLHTGELFF
TRBJ2-1 | . | TRBV12-3/TRBV12-4 | . | TGTGCCAGCAGTTTTATTGAGAAGGAGCAGTTCTTC | CASSFIEKEQFF
TRBJ1-5 | few | TRBV28 | . | TGTGCCAGCAGGACTCTACTAGCAGGAGATAGCAATCAGCCCCAGCATTTT | CASRTLLAGDSNQPQHF
TRBJ2-7 | few | TRBV11-2 | . | TGTGCCAGCAGCTTAGGTCCAGAGAGGTCCTACGAGCAGTACTTC | CASSLGPERSYEQYF
TRBJ2-3 | . | TRBV6-2/TRBV6-3 | TRBD2 | TGTGCCAGCAGTTACTCGATCAGTTTTAGCGGGCCGACGACAGGCACAGATACGCAGTATTTT | CASSYSISFSGPTTGTDTQYF
TRBJ2-1 | once | TRBV5-1 | . | TGCGCCAGCAGCTTGGATGGCGGCTTTGACAATGAGCAGTTCTTC | CASSLDGGFDNEQFF
TRBJ2-1 | . | TRBV27 | TRBD1 | TGTGCCAGCAATGACAGGGGGATTTACAATGAGCAGTTCTTC | CASNDRGIYNEQFF
TRBJ1-1 | . | TRBV6-1 | TRBD1 | TGTGCCAGCAGTGAAGCGAGAGGACAGGGCCAAGCTTTCTTT | CASSEARGQGQAFF
TRBJ1-6 | . | TRBV7-2 | . | TGTGCCAGCAGGTTTTACTTGGTTTCTAATTCACCCCTCCACTTT | CASRFYLVSNSPLHF
TRBJ1-5 | few | TRBV3-1/TRBV3-2 | . | TGTGCCAGCAGCCAAGGGGTGACGGGGGGGGAGCCCCAGCATTTT | CASSQGVTGGEPQHF
TRBJ2-7 | . | TRBV6-5 | . | TGTGCCAGCAGTTACGTGAAGAGGGCCCCAGGCGAGCAGTACTTC | CASSYVKRAPGEQYF
TRBJ2-2 | . | TRBV27 | . | TGTGCCAGCAGTTTATCGTGGGAGGGGGCCGGGGAGCTGTTTTTT | CASSLSWEGAGELFF
TRBJ2-7 | . | TRBV18 | TRBD1 | TGTGCCAGCTCACCAAGGACAGGGGGGTCCTACGAGCAGTACTTC | CASSPRTGGSYEQYF
TRBJ2-5 | once | TRBV6-5 | TRBD1 | TGTGCCAGCTCCCGTGGACAGGGTGGAGAGACCCAGTACTTC | CASSRGQGGETQYF